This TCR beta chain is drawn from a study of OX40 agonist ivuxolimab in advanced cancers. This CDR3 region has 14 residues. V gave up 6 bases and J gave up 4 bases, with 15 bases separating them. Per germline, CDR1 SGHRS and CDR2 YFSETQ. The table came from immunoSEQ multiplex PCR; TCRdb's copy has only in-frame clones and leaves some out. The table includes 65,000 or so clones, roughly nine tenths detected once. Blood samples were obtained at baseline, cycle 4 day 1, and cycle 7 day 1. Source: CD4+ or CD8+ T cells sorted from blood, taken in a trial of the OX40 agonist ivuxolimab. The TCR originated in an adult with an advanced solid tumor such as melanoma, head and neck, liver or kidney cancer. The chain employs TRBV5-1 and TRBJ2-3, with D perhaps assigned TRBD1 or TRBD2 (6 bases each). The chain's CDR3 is CASTEEGVADTQYF. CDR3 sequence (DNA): TGCGCCAGCACCGAGGAGGGGGTGGCAGATACGCAGTATTTT.